This paragraph reports one TCR beta chain. These data come from a study of blood T cell repertoires in COVID-19. Study in general: From T cells, B-cell-depleted T cells, or PBMCs came the material, which was cDNA or gDNA.

Original methodology: Counts of nucleated cells, estimated from reference gene primer amplification, were obtained. Produced via immunoSEQ multiplex PCR; TCRdb's table is partial and in-frame only. That table gives V, J and clone size, and the DNA gave D and trimming. This table holds about 270,000 clones, around 86% found once. Sequenced material: peripheral blood. The TCR originated in a man aged 35 to 55 with active or convalescent COVID-19.

This chain's CDR3 is CASSIGPSGRQGETQYF. The CDR3 DNA sequence: TGCGCCAGCAGCATCGGGCCTAGCGGGAGGCAGGGGGAGACCCAGTACTTC. This sequence joins TRBV5-1 and TRBJ2-5; 11 bases are a match to TRBD2. Germline-derived CDR1 and CDR2 are SGHRS and YFSETQ. CDR3 length equals 17 residues. Losses at the gene ends were 4 bases for V and 5 bases for J; bases not matched to a gene: 13. Filled out from reference TRBV5-1 and TRBJ2-5, the complete variable domain reads KAGVTQTPRYLIKTRGQQVTLSCSPISGHRSVSWYQQTPGQGLQFLFEYFSETQRNKGNFPGRFSGRQFSNSRSEMNVSTLELGDSALYLCASSIGPSGRQGETQYFGPGTRLLVL.